This T cell receptor (beta chain) was captured by sequencing in a study of T cells after posttransplantation cyclophosphamide. This clone was observed a single time. Its matching antigen is unknown. Profiled with immunoSEQ multiplex PCR; TCRdb holds only in-frame clones, not every one. Of tens of thousands of clones listed, 73% were seen once; the top ten hold more than 0.55%. The trim removed 7 bases at V and 4 bases at J, leaving 7 bases unmatched. This CDR3 region has 15 residues. Germline CDR1 reads LNHDA; CDR2 reads SQIVND (reference sequence). Study results and caveats: Donor-recipient repertoire similarity was low at 1-2 months, rising over year one. Recipient CMV seropositivity and CMV reactivation strongly tracked TRB clonality.

Specimen: memory CD4+ T cells sorted from PBMCs. This receptor was identified in a woman between 55 and 75 years old in good health, CMV-negative, and a related stem cell transplant donor. The chain carries TRBV19 and TRBJ1-3; 10 bases line up with TRBD1. The CDR3 sequence is CASTGQGISGNTIYF. CDR3 coding DNA: TGTGCCAGTACGGGACAGGGGATCTCCGGAAACACCATATATTTT.